Following are 2 T cell receptor beta chains from one sample sequenced in a study of a mutant IDH1 vaccine in newly diagnosed glioma. Generated by immunoSEQ multiplex PCR, the TCRdb table keeps only in-frame clones and is missing some. The sample consists of around 26,000 clones, 93% of them appearing once. Regarding time point: baseline, week 1 (first vaccination visit). The treatment is: pre-vaccination baseline after standard-of-care therapy. Sequences were derived from PBMCs, sampled from a glioma patient treated with radiotherapy, temozolomide or both. Source of these receptors: a middle-aged man with glioma.

This clone was picked up one time. This chain links TRBV2 with TRBJ2-5, with D tentatively TRBD1 or TRBD2 (5 bases each). The CDR3 is 13 amino acids. The V gene lost 11 bases and the J gene lost 7 bases, with 20 bases spanning the gap. Germline assignment: CDR1 SNHLY and CDR2 FYNNEI. The CDR3 DNA follows: TGTGCCTCTACCGTTGGGACGAGTGCGACCCAGTACTTC. Its protein is CASTVGTSATQYF.

V gene TRBV19 combines with J gene TRBJ1-4, with 7 bases that match TRBD1. Germline V CDR1 and CDR2: LNHDA, SQIVND (reference sequence). V dropped 7 bases and J dropped 2; count of bases not matched to a gene: 7. This CDR3 region has 15 residues. CDR3: CASTPDRVTNEKLFF. As DNA, the CDR3 is TGTGCCAGTACCCCAGACAGGGTGACTAATGAAAAACTGTTTTTT.